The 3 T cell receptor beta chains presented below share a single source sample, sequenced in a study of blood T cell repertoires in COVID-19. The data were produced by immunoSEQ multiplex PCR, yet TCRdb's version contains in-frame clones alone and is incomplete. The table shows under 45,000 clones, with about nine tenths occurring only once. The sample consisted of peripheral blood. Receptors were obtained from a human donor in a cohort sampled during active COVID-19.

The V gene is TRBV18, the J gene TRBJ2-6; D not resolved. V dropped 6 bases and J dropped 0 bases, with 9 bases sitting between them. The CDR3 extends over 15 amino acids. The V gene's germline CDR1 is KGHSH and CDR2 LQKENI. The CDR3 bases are TGTGCCAGCTCGCAGGATGGCTCTGGGGCCAACGTCCTGACTTTC. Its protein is CASSQDGSGANVLTF.

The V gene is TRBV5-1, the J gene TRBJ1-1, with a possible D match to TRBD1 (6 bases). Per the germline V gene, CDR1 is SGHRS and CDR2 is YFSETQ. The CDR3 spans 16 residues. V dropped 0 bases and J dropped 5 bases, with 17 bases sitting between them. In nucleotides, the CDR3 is TGCGCCAGCAGCTTGGAATTAGGCAGGGGAAAAACTGAAGCTTTCTTT. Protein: CASSLELGRGKTEAFF.

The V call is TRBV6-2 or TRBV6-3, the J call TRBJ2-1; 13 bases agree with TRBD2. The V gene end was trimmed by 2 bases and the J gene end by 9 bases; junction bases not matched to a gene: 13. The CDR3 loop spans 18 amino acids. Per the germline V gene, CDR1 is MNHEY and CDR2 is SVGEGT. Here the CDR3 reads CASSYRNVVWTSGSEQFF. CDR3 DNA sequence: TGTGCCAGCAGTTACCGAAATGTGGTATGGACTAGCGGGAGTGAGCAGTTCTTC.